This entry concerns a single TCR beta chain. The antigen remains unidentified. Combining a sample-barcoded 5' primer with a J-beta primer mix, a second PCR ran for roughly 6 to 12 cycles. TCRdb processed the 5' RACE reads anew with MiXCR; each CDR3 protein has one entry. The sample yields 600,000 to 800,000 distinct CDR3 sequences, 45% to 60% seen once. There are 15 residues in the CDR3. V was clipped by 0 bases and J by 9 bases; unmatched bases: 10. Germline assignment: CDR1 DFQATT and CDR2 SNEGSKA (reference sequence). The data were taken from a study of blood T cells in healthy people across ages. Whole-study context: With template switching, about one barcoded beta molecule was captured per two T cells.

Whole-study findings and limits: Donors of long life had a larger count of naive CD4+ cells and greater diversity than aged donors.

The J gene is TRBJ2-1, the V gene TRBV20-1; 8 bases fit TRBD1. The specimen was blood. This receptor was taken from a woman older than 75 in good health. The CDR3 DNA reads as TGCAGTGCTAGAGATCCCCTGGACAGGGACGGTGAGCAGTTCTTC. Protein product: CSARDPLDRDGEQFF.